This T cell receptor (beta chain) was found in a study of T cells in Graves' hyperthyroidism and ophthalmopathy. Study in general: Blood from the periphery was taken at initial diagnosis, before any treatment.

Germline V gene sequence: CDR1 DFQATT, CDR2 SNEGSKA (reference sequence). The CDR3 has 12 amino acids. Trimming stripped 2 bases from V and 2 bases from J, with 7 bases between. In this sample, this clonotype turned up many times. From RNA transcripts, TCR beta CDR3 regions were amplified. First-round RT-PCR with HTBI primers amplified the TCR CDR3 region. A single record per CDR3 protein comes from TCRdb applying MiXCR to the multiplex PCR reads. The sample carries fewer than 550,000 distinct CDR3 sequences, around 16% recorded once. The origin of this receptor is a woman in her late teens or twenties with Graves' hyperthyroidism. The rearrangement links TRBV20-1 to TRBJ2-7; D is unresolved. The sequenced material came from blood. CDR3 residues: CSARRQTYEQYF. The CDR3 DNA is TGCAGTGCTAGACGCCAGACCTACGAGCAGTACTTC.